This T cell receptor beta chain was recovered during a study of Ad26.COV2.S vaccination and SARS-CoV-2 variants. Study background: As a participant in COV1001, the donor was in the Ad26.COV2.S trial arm. Ad26.COV2.S was injected intramuscularly once or twice, 56 days apart.

On this clone itself: Its antigen is currently unknown.

The treatment here: roughly 18 received Ad26.COV2.S at low or high dose, single or two shots; about 5 received placebo; per-sample allocation not given. Day 63 after the first injection of vaccine or placebo was the sampling time. Repertoires were generated with immunoSEQ multiplex PCR, while TCRdb's copy carries only in-frame clones and drops some. The sample includes around 300,000 clones, 75% to 90% of them seen just once. Points from the study as a whole: Vaccine recipients surpassed placebo recipients in spike-specific TCR breadth.

This specimen consisted of peripheral blood, obtained in a trial of Ad26.COV2.S vaccine versus placebo. This clonotype was sampled from a person between 18 and 60 years old who received the Ad26.COV2.S COVID-19 vaccine or a placebo.

The CDR3 DNA is TGTGCCAGCAGTTTATCCGGGGAGTTCTATGGCTACACCTTC. It yields the protein CASSLSGEFYGYTF. The rearrangement joins TRBV28 to TRBJ1-2; D not resolved. CDR1 is MDHEN and CDR2 is SYDVKM in the germline V gene. The CDR3 has 14 residues. Trimming shortened V by 1 base and J by 4 bases, and 10 bases separated the two germline ends.